The entry below describes one T cell receptor (beta chain). This sample is drawn from a study of shared clonotypes between healthy human individuals. Sequencing was performed with immunoSEQ multiplex PCR; in TCRdb, only in-frame clones are kept and a portion is missing. The sample contains approximately 980,000 clones, about three quarters of which appear only once. The V gene's germline CDR1 is SGDLS and CDR2 YYNGEE. This CDR3 contains 15 residues. Trimming shortened V by 6 bases and J by 2 bases, and 15 bases separated the two germline ends. The sequence came from a man between 18 and 29 years old in good health. The source material was memory CD4+ T cells sorted from blood. Subset specified: CD45RA-negative fraction. The V call is TRBV9, the J call TRBJ2-1; D not resolved. The CDR3 protein is CASTKNPETYNEQFF. CDR3 sequence (DNA): TGTGCCAGCACTAAGAACCCAGAGACCTACAATGAGCAGTTCTTC.